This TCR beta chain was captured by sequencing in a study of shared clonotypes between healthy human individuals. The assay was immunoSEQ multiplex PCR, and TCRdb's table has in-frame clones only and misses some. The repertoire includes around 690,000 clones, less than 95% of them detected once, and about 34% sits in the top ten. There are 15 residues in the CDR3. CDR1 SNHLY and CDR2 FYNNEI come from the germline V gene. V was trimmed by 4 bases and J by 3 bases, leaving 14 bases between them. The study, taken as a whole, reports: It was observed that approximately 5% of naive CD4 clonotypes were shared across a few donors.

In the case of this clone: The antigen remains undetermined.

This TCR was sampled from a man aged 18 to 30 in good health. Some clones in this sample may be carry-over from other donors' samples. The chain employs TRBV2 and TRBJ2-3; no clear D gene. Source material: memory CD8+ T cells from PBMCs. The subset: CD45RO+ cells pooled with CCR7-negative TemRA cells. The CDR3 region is CASSVGVVGTDTQYF. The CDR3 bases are TGTGCCAGCAGTGTCGGTGTAGTAGGGACAGATACGCAGTATTTT. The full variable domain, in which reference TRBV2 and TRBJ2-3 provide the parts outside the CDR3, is EPEVTQTPSHQVTQMGQEVILRCVPISNHLYFYWYRQILGQKVEFLVSFYNNEISEKSEIFDDQFSVERPDGSNFTLKIRSTKLEDSAMYFCASSVGVVGTDTQYFGPGTRLTVL.